The rows below give T cell receptor beta chains drawn from one sample of a study of graft-versus-host responses after intestinal transplantation. Sequenced by immunoSEQ multiplex PCR; TCRdb stores in-frame clones only, minus some. The sample comprises 75,000 to 100,000 clones, 75% to 90% of which are singletons, and about 17% rests with the top ten. Their target antigens are unknown. Source: unstimulated CD8+ T cells sorted from spleen or lymph node cells, taken before intestinal transplant. These receptors were obtained from a human donor who received an intestinal transplant. Each CDR3 is given with its conserved first and last residue. Fields, in order: V gene, J gene, clone size, D gene, CDR3 DNA, CDR3 protein. D genes are given only for firm matches. Part of the rows lack a size; the others show once, few, many or a class for expanded clones.

>TRBV9|TRBJ2-5|-|-
TGTGCCAGCAGCGTAGACTGGGAAGGGCAAGAGACCCAGTACTTC
CASSVDWEGQETQYF
>TRBV13|TRBJ2-5|-|-
TGTGCCAGCAGCTTAGCACTAGTTATAGAGACCCAGTACTTC
CASSLALVIETQYF
>TRBV28|TRBJ1-5|-|-
TGTGCCAGCACCGCCGGAGGGGTCCAGCCCCAGCATTTT
CASTAGGVQPQHF
>TRBV9|TRBJ2-7|few|TRBD1
TGTGCCAGCAGCCCCTGGACAGGGGGCTACGAGCAGTACTTC
CASSPWTGGYEQYF
>TRBV2|TRBJ1-2|-|-
TGTGCCAGCAGTGGGGGGGGCGCGACTAACTATGGCTACACCTTC
CASSGGGATNYGYTF
>TRBV6-6|TRBJ2-7|-|TRBD2
TGTGCCAGCAGTTACTCCACTAGCGGGATAAACGAGCAGTACTTC
CASSYSTSGINEQYF
>TRBV6-1|TRBJ2-3|-|TRBD2
TGTGCCAGCAGTGAAGCTAGCGGGAGCACAGATACGCAGTATTTT
CASSEASGSTDTQYF
>TRBV28|TRBJ2-3|few|-
TGTGCCAGCAGTTTACGGGGGCTCACAGATACGCAGTATTTT
CASSLRGLTDTQYF
>TRBV10-2|TRBJ2-5|-|TRBD1
TGCGCCAGCAGTTCCGGGACAGGGCGGGAGACCCAGTACTTC
CASSSGTGRETQYF
>TRBV11-3|TRBJ2-7|once|-
TGTGCCAGCAGCTTAGAGGGGGCAGAGACCTACGAGCAGTACTTC
CASSLEGAETYEQYF
>TRBV7-9|TRBJ1-6|-|-
TGTGCCAGCAGCTCATACAGGGTCCCCAATTCACCCCTCCACTTT
CASSSYRVPNSPLHF
>TRBV7-9|TRBJ2-1|-|TRBD2
TGTGCCAGCAGCTTAGAGGTGGGTCCGGCGGGAGGGTACTACAATGAGCAGTTCTTC
CASSLEVGPAGGYYNEQFF
>TRBV19|TRBJ2-1|-|-
TGTGCCAGTAGTATAGATAGTTCCGGGATCAATGAGCAGTTCTTC
CASSIDSSGINEQFF
>TRBV13|TRBJ2-7|-|TRBD2
TGTGCCAGCAGCTTTGGGACTAGCGGGGAGCAGTACTTC
CASSFGTSGEQYF
>TRBV10-3|TRBJ2-2|-|-
TGTGCCACGACCCGAGCCCCGAGCACCGGGGAGCTGTTTTTT
CATTRAPSTGELFF
>TRBV30|TRBJ1-5|-|-
TGTGCCTGGAGTGAGACTACCTACAGTGGCAATCAGCCCCAGCATTTT
CAWSETTYSGNQPQHF
>TRBV9|TRBJ2-2|-|TRBD1
TGTGCCAGCGGGACAGGGGGCAACACCGGGGAGCTGTTTTTT
CASGTGGNTGELFF
>TRBV4-1|TRBJ2-7|-|-
TGCGCCAGCAGCCCCTTTGTCGGCGACTCCTACGAGCAGTACTTC
CASSPFVGDSYEQYF
>TRBV6-5|TRBJ1-3|-|-
TGTGCCAGCAGTACCCTGACCTACGCTGGAAACACCATATATTTT
CASSTLTYAGNTIYF
>TRBV4-1|TRBJ1-1|-|-
TGCGCCAGCAGTTATAGGCCCCGGAACACTGAAGCTTTCTTT
CASSYRPRNTEAFF
>TRBV27|TRBJ2-5|-|-
TGTGCCAGCAGTTTAGGGGGAGCCCAGTACTTC
CASSLGGAQYF
>TRBV7-9|TRBJ2-3|-|-
TGTGCCAGCAGCTTACAAAGGGGTCTGCGTGGAGATACGCAGTATTTT
CASSLQRGLRGDTQYF
>TRBV9|TRBJ2-2|few|-
TGTGCCAGCAGCGTAGGTGGAACCGGGGAGCTGTTTTTT
CASSVGGTGELFF
>TRBV5-1|TRBJ2-1|-|-
TGCGCCAGCAGCCTAACGGTTAGCTCCTACAATGAGCAGTTCTTC
CASSLTVSSYNEQFF
>TRBV5-8|TRBJ2-3|-|-
TGTGCCAGCAGCCCCTTGGGGGGTACGCAGTATTTT
CASSPLGGTQYF
>TRBV6-5|TRBJ2-5|-|TRBD2
TGTGCCAGCAGCCTAACCGGGACTAGTAGAGAGACCCAGTACTTC
CASSLTGTSRETQYF
>TRBV5-6|TRBJ2-7|-|TRBD2
TGTGCCAGCAGCTTGGGCGGGAGGGCCTACGAGCAGTACTTC
CASSLGGRAYEQYF
>TRBV10-3|TRBJ2-7|-|-
TGTGCCATCAGTGAGGGAGGGGACGAGCAGTACTTC
CAISEGGDEQYF
>TRBV4-1|TRBJ2-7|-|TRBD1
TGCGCCACTCAGAGCACAGGGGGCTCCTACGAGCAGTACTTC
CATQSTGGSYEQYF
>TRBV7-2|TRBJ2-2|-|-
TGTGCCAGCAGCTTACCGAGGACTATGAACACCGGGGAGCTGTTTTTT
CASSLPRTMNTGELFF
>TRBV12-5|TRBJ2-7|-|-
TGTGCTAGTGGTTTGGCCACCTCCGGGCCCCCGCAGCCCTACGAGCAGTACTTC
CASGLATSGPPQPYEQYF
>TRBV5-1|TRBJ2-5|few|TRBD2
TGCGCCAGCAGCGCAAAACTAGCGGGGGGTGACGAGACCCAGTACTTC
CASSAKLAGGDETQYF
>TRBV25-1|TRBJ2-5|-|-
TGTGCCAGCAGTGAATATCTAGGAATGATAGAGACCCAGTACTTC
CASSEYLGMIETQYF
>TRBV28|TRBJ2-7|-|-
TGTGCCAGCAGCCTACTCCCGTTCGAGCAGTACTTC
CASSLLPFEQYF
>TRBV14|TRBJ1-6|-|-
TGTGCCAGCAGCCAAGTTAAGGGGGGCGCTTTCTCACCCCTCCACTTT
CASSQVKGGAFSPLHF
>TRBV10-3|TRBJ1-1|-|TRBD1
TGTGCCATCAGACCGGGACAGGAAAACACTGAAGCTTTCTTT
CAIRPGQENTEAFF
>TRBV4-1|TRBJ1-5|-|-
TGCGCCAGCAGCCAAATCGTTGGTCCGAATCAGCCCCAGCATTTT
CASSQIVGPNQPQHF
>TRBV6-6|TRBJ1-5|once|TRBD1
TGTGCCAGCAGTTACCCTAGACAGGGGCGCAATCAGCCCCAGCATTTT
CASSYPRQGRNQPQHF
>TRBV6-4|TRBJ1-1|-|-
TGTGCCAGCAGTGCTCAACTGAACACTGAAGCTTTCTTT
CASSAQLNTEAFF
>TRBV5-6|TRBJ1-1|-|TRBD1
TGTGCCAGCAGCTTGTCTCATGCCTCAGAACAGGGGGTGACTGAAGCTTTCTTT
CASSLSHASEQGVTEAFF
>TRBV6-9|TRBJ1-3|few|-
TGTGCCAGCAGTTACAACTCTGGAAACACCATATATTTT
CASSYNSGNTIYF
>TRBV5-1|TRBJ2-3|once|TRBD2
TGCGCCAGCAGCTTGGTATGGACTAGCGGACAAATCACAGATACGCAGTATTTT
CASSLVWTSGQITDTQYF
>TRBV13|TRBJ1-6|-|TRBD1
TGTGCCAGCAGCTTAGAGGGACAGGGGAACTCACCCCTCCACTTT
CASSLEGQGNSPLHF
>TRBV2|TRBJ2-7|-|TRBD2
TGTGCCAGCAGTGTTTTAGCGGGAGACTACGAGCAGTACTTC
CASSVLAGDYEQYF
>TRBV9|TRBJ2-7|-|-
TGTGCCAGCAGCGTATACCCCTTTAGGCCACTTCCCTCCTACGAGCAGTACTTC
CASSVYPFRPLPSYEQYF
>TRBV5-6|TRBJ1-1|-|-
TGTGCCAGCAGCTTGGACAGGTCGTTGAACACTGAAGCTTTCTTT
CASSLDRSLNTEAFF
>TRBV21-1|TRBJ2-2|-|-
TGTGCTCTGGGACTAGCGGGAGGGAAATCGAACACCGGGGAGCTGTTTTTT
CALGLAGGKSNTGELFF
>TRBV27|TRBJ1-1|-|-
TGTGCCAGCAGTTACAGCGATATGAACACTGAAGCTTTCTTT
CASSYSDMNTEAFF
>TRBV28|TRBJ2-7|-|-
TGTGCCAGCAGTTTCGGGTCCTACGAGCAGTACTTC
CASSFGSYEQYF
>TRBV27|TRBJ2-7|few|-
TGTGCCAGCCGGGACTTCTCCTACGAGCAGTACTTC
CASRDFSYEQYF
>TRBV6-1|TRBJ2-7|few|-
TGTGCCAGCAGCCCTAGCTACGAGCAGTACTTC
CASSPSYEQYF
>TRBV7-9|TRBJ2-7|-|-
TGTGCCAGCAGCCCGACTCGGGACCACGAGCAGTACTTC
CASSPTRDHEQYF
>TRBV2|TRBJ2-3|-|-
TGTGCCAGCAGTGAGGAGCGCGACAGCACAGATACGCAGTATTTT
CASSEERDSTDTQYF